The 10 T cell receptor beta chains below come from one sample, sequenced in a study of cytomegalovirus exposure and HLA in healthy donors. Primers for the PCR totalled 60 Vbeta and 13 Jbeta. The repertoire was sequenced with immunoSEQ multiplex PCR; TCRdb's copy has only in-frame clones and lacks some. This table holds about 110,000 clones. Sequencing was performed on PBMCs. The receptors stem from a man between 50 and 59 years old in good health and CMV-seronegative.

The chain combines TRBV7-6 with TRBJ2-2; the D gene is possibly TRBD1 (5 bases). The CDR3 loop spans 16 amino acids. Germline V gene data show CDR1 as SGHVS and CDR2 as FNYEAQ. V lost 4 bases and J lost 6, with 18 bases in between. In DNA form, the CDR3 reads TGTGCCAGCAGCTCCCCATACAAGGGGATCCCCGGGGAGCTGTTTTTT. Amino acids: CASSSPYKGIPGELFF. Together with reference TRBV7-6 and TRBJ2-2, the CDR3 gives the full variable domain: GAGVSQSPRYKVTKRGQDVALRCDPISGHVSLYWYRQALGQGPEFLTYFNYEAQQDKSGLPNDRFSAERPEGSISTLTIQRTEQRDSAMYRCASSSPYKGIPGELFFGEGSRLTVL.

This chain links TRBV12-5 with TRBJ2-5, with 8 nucleotides matching TRBD1. The germline gives CDR1 LGHNT, CDR2 FRNRAP. CDR3 length equals 14 residues. Trimming cost V 6 bases and J 2 bases; bases outside gene matches: 5. The chain's CDR3 is CASGTGTGQETQYF. In DNA form, the CDR3 reads TGTGCTAGTGGCACAGGGACAGGACAAGAGACCCAGTACTTC.

This sequence joins TRBV27 and TRBJ1-6; 7 nucleotides line up with TRBD1. Per the germline V gene, CDR1 is MNHEY and CDR2 is SMNVEV (reference sequence). CDR3 length equals 14 residues. Trimming at V came to 4 bases and at J to 8 bases, leaving 5 bases not matched to a gene. The CDR3: CASSSRDSHSPLHF. CDR3 bases: TGTGCCAGCAGTTCCCGGGACAGCCATTCACCCCTCCACTTT.

V and J are TRBV7-2 and TRBJ2-5, with 8 bases that match TRBD2. J lost 2 bases, V lost 5 bases, and 13 bases had no gene match. CDR1 SGHTA and CDR2 FQGNSA come from the germline V gene. This CDR3 has 17 amino acids. CDR3 bases: TGTGCCAGCAGCCCGCTCCGAGGCGGGAGGATTCAAGAGACCCAGTACTTC. Translating gives CASSPLRGGRIQETQYF.

The rearrangement joins TRBV20-1 to TRBJ2-7; TRBD2 might be the D (5 bases). CDR1 and CDR2 (germline): DFQATT, SNEGSKA (reference sequence). This CDR3 spans 11 amino acids. Trimming shortened V by 1 base and J by 6 bases, and 7 bases separated the two germline ends. This CDR3 is CSARVSGEQYF. As DNA, the CDR3 is TGCAGTGCTAGAGTAAGCGGCGAGCAGTACTTC.

The chain links TRBV25-1 to TRBJ2-2; possible D gene TRBD1, 5 bases. V was clipped by 4 bases and J by 5 bases, with 14 bases between them. The CDR3 has 15 amino acids. Germline V gene lookup returns CDR1 MGHDK and CDR2 SYGVNS. CDR3 residues: CASSALAGSTGELFF. The CDR3 nucleotides read TGTGCCAGCAGTGCTTTGGCAGGGTCGACCGGGGAGCTGTTTTTT.

This chain joins TRBV20-1 and TRBJ2-5; the match to TRBD2 covers 7 bases. Trimming cost V 3 bases and J 5 bases; bases outside gene matches: 0. The CDR3 loop spans 11 amino acids. Germline-derived CDR1 and CDR2 are DFQATT and SNEGSKA (reference sequence). In nucleotides, the CDR3 is TGCAGTGCTAGGGGGGGGGAGACCCAGTACTTC. Translated: CSARGGETQYF.

The gene calls are TRBV15 and TRBJ2-2; a weak D match, TRBD1 (6 bases). V lost 0 bases to trimming and J lost 2 bases, with 16 bases between them. Germline CDR1 and CDR2: LNHNV and YYDKDF (reference sequence). The CDR3 loop spans 18 amino acids. The CDR3 DNA sequence: TGTGCCACCAGCAGAGATTTAACCGCTGGGACAAACACCGGGGAGCTGTTTTTT. This translates into CATSRDLTAGTNTGELFF.

The V call is TRBV7-3, the J call TRBJ2-5; 7 positions agree with TRBD2. Germline values: CDR1 SGHTA, CDR2 FQGTGA. Trimming at V came to 5 bases and at J to 4 bases, leaving 7 bases not matched to a gene. The CDR3 runs 14 residues. The CDR3 protein is CASSPVGRGETQYF. In nucleotides, the CDR3 is TGTGCCAGCAGCCCCGTGGGGAGGGGAGAGACCCAGTACTTC. The entire variable domain, with the rest obtained from reference TRBV7-3 and TRBJ2-5, is as follows: GAGVSQTPSNKVTEKGKYVELRCDPISGHTALYWYRQSLGQGPEFLIYFQGTGAADDSGLPNDRFFAVRPEGSVSTLKIQRTERGDSAVYLCASSPVGRGETQYFGPGTRLLVL.

This chain connects TRBV2 to TRBJ1-6; D gene unclear. Between the trimmed V and J ends, which lost 3 bases and 0 bases, there was a span of 6 bases. Germline V gives CDR1 SNHLY, CDR2 FYNNEI. CDR3 length: 15 residues. The CDR3 nucleotides are TGTGCCAGCAGTGATGAGAGCTCCTATAATTCACCCCTCCACTTT. As protein: CASSDESSYNSPLHF.